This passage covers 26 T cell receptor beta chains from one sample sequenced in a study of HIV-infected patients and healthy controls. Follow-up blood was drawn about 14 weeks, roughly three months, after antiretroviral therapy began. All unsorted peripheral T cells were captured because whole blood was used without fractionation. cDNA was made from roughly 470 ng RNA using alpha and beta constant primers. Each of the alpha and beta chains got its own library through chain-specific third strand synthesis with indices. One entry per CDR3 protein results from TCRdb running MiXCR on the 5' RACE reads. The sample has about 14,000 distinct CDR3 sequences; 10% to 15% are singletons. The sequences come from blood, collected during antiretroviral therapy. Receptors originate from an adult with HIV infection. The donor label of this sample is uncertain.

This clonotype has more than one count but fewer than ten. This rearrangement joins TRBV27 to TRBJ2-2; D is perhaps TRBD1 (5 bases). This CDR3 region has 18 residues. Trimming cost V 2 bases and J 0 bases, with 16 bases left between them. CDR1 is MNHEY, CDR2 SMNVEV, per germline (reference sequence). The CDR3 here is CASSLTVPVDTNTGELFF. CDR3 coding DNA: TGTGCCAGCAGTTTAACGGTCCCCGTGGACACGAACACCGGGGAGCTGTTTTTT.

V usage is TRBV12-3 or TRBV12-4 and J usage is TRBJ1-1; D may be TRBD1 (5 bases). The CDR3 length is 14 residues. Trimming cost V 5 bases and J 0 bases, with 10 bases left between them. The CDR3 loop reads CASSPRGMNTEAFF. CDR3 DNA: TGTGCCAGCAGTCCACGGGGGATGAACACTGAAGCTTTCTTT.

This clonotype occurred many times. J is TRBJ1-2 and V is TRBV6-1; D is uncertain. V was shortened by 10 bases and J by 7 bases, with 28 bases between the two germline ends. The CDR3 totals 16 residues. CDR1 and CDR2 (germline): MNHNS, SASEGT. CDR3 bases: TGTGCCATCTCTACAAGCCTCCGGGTAAAAGACCCTGGCTACACCTTC. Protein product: CAISTSLRVKDPGYTF.

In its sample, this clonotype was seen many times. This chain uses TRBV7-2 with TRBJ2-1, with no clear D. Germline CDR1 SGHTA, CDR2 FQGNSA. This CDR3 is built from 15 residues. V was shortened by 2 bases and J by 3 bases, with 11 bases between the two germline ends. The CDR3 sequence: CASSLRESNYNEQFF. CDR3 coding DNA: TGTGCCAGCAGCTTAAGAGAGTCTAACTACAATGAGCAGTTCTTC.

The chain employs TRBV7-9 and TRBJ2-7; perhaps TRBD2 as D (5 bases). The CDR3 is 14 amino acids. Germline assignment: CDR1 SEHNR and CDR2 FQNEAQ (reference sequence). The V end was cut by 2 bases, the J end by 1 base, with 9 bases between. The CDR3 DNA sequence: TGTGCCAGCAGCTTAAGCGGCACTTCCTACGAGCAGTACTTC. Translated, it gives CASSLSGTSYEQYF.

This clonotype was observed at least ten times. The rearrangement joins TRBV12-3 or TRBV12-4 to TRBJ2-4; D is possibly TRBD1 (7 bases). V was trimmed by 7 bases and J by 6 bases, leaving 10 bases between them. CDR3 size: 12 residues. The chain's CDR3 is CASNQGGNIQYF. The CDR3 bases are TGTGCCAGCAATCAGGGGGGAAACATTCAGTACTTC.

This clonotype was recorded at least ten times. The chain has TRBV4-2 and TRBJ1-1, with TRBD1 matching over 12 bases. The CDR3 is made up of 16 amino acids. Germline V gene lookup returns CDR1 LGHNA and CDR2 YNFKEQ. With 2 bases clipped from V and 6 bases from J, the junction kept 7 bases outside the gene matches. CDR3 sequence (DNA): TGTGCCAGCAGCCAAATCCTGGGACAGGGGGCCTCTGAAGCTTTCTTT. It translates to CASSQILGQGASEAFF.

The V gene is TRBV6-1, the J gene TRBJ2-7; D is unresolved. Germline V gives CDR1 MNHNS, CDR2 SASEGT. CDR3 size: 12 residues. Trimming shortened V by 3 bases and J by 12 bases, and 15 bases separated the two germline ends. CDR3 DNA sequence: TGTGCCAGCAGTGACCTGGGCCTCTTGGCGTACTTC. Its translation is CASSDLGLLAYF.

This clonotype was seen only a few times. The CDR3 region is CSVNQKTEQFF. In DNA, the CDR3 is TGCAGCGTAAACCAGAAAACTGAGCAGTTCTTC. The V call is TRBV29-1, the J call TRBJ2-1; D not certain. This CDR3 has 11 amino acids. V shed 6 bases and J shed 9 bases, with 12 bases lying between them. The V gene's germline CDR1 is SQVTM and CDR2 ANQGSEA.

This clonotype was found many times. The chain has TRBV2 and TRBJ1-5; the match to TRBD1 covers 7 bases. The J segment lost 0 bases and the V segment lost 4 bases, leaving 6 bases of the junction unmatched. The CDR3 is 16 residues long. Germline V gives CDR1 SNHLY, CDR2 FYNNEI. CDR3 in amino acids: CASSARTGLSNQPQHF. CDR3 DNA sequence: TGTGCCAGCAGTGCCCGGACAGGCCTTAGCAATCAGCCCCAGCATTTT. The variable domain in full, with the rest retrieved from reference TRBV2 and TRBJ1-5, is EPEVTQTPSHQVTQMGQEVILRCVPISNHLYFYWYRQILGQKVEFLVSFYNNEISEKSEIFDDQFSVERPDGSNFTLKIRSTKLEDSAMYFCASSARTGLSNQPQHFGDGTRLSIL.

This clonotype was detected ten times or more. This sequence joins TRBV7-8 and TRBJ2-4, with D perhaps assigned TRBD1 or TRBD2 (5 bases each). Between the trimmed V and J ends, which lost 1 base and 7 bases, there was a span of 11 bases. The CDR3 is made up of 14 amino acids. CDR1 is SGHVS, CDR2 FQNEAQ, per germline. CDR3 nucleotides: TGTGCCAGCAGCTTAGGAGGGGTTATGAACATTCAGTACTTC. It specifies CASSLGGVMNIQYF.

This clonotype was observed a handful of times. CDR3 residues: CASSYVLAGAEQYF. The CDR3 nucleotides read TGTGCCAGCAGTTACGTACTAGCGGGAGCCGAGCAGTACTTC. The chain uses TRBV6-2 or TRBV6-3 and TRBJ2-7, with TRBD2 identical over 11 bases. Losses at the gene ends were 2 bases for V and 6 bases for J; bases not matched to a gene: 3. Germline lookup yields CDR1 MNHEY and CDR2 SVGEGT. The CDR3 runs to 14 residues.

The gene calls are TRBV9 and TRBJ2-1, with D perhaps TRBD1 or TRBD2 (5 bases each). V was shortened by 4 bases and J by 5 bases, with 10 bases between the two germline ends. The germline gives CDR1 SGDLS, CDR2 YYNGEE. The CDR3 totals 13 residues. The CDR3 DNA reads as TGTGCCAGCAGCACCCGAGGGGACAATGAGCAGTTCTTC. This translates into CASSTRGDNEQFF.

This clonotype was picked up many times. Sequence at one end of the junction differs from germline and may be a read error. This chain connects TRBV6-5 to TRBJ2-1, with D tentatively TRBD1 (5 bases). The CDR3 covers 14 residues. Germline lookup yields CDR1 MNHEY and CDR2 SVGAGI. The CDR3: CASSYSQGPFEQFF. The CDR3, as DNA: TGTGCCAGCAGCTACTCCCAGGGCCCCTTTGAGCAGTTCTTC.

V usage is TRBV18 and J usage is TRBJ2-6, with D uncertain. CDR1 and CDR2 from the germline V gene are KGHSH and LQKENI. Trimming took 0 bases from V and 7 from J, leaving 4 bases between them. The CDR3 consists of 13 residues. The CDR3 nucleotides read TGTGCCAGCTCACCACCCATTGCCAACGTCCTGACTTTC. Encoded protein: CASSPPIANVLTF.

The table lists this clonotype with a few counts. The CDR3 nucleotides read TGTGCCAGCAGCTTCCCAGGGGGAGCGACTAATGAAAAACTGTTTTTT. It specifies CASSFPGGATNEKLFF. J is TRBJ1-4 and V is TRBV7-9; TRBD1 agrees at 7 bases. The junction had 6 bases not matched to a gene; V was cut back by 3 bases and J by 2 bases. The CDR3 length is 16 residues. Germline loops: CDR1 SEHNR, CDR2 FQNEAQ (reference sequence).

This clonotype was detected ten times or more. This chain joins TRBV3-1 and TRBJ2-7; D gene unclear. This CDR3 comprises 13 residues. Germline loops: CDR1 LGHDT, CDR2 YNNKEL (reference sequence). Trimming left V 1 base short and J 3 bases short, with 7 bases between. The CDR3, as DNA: TGTGCCAGCAGCCAAGGGGCGGTCTACGAGCAGTACTTC. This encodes CASSQGAVYEQYF.

The DNA of the CDR3 is TGTGCCATCAGTGAGACAGGGCGGAGTGAAAAACTGTTTTTT. Protein sequence: CAISETGRSEKLFF. The chain joins TRBV10-3 to TRBJ1-4; perhaps TRBD1 as D (6 bases). V lost 2 bases, J lost 7 bases, and 11 bases lay in between. This CDR3 has 14 residues. In germline, CDR1 is ENHRY, CDR2 SYGVKD.

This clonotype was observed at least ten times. CDR3 coding DNA: TGTGCCAGCAGCATATCCGGGACACCTGGAAACACCATATATTTT. It specifies CASSISGTPGNTIYF. The rearrangement joins TRBV9 to TRBJ1-3, with D possibly matching TRBD1 (6 bases). The germline V gene encodes CDR1 SGDLS and CDR2 YYNGEE. V lost 4 bases, J lost 2 bases, and 13 bases lay in between. The CDR3 contains 15 residues.

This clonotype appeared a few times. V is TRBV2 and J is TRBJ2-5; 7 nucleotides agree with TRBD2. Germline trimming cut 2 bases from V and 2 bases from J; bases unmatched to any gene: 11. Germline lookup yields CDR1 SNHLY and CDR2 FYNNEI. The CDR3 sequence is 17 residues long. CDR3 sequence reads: CASSEKLGGSQQETQYF. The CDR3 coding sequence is TGTGCCAGCAGTGAAAAACTTGGCGGGAGCCAGCAAGAGACCCAGTACTTC.

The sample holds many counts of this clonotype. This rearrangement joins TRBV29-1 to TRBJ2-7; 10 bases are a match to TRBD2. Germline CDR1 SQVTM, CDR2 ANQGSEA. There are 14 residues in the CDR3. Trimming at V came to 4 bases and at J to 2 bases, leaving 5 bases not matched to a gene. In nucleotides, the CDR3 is TGCAGCGTTGGGGTAGCGGGAGGTACCTACGAGCAGTACTTC. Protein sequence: CSVGVAGGTYEQYF.

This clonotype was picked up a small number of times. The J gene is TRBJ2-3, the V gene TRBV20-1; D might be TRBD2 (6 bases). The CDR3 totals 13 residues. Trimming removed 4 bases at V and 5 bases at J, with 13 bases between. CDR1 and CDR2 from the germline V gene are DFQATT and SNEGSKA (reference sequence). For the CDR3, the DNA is TGCAGTGCTACCGGGACTGTTGGAGATACGCAGTATTTT. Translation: CSATGTVGDTQYF.

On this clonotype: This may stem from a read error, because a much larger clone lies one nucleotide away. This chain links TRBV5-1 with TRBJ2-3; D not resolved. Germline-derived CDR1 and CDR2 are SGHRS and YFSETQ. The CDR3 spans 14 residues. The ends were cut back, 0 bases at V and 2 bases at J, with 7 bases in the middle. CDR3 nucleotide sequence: TGCGCCAGCAGCTTGGAGGATAACACAGATACGCAGTATTTT. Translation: CASSLEDNTDTQYF.

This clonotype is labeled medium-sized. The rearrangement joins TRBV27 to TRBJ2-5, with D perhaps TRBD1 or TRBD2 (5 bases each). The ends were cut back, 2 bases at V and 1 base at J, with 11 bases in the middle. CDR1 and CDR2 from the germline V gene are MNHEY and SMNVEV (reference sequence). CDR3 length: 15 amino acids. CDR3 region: CASSLGASSQETQYF. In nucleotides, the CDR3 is TGTGCCAGCAGTTTAGGGGCTAGCTCCCAAGAGACCCAGTACTTC.

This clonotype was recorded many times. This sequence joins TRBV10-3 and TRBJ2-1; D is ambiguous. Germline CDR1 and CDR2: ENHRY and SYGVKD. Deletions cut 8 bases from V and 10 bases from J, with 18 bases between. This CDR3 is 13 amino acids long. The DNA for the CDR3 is TGTGCCATCTTCCACCCCCGGGTTCTCGAGCAGTTCTTC. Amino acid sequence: CAIFHPRVLEQFF.

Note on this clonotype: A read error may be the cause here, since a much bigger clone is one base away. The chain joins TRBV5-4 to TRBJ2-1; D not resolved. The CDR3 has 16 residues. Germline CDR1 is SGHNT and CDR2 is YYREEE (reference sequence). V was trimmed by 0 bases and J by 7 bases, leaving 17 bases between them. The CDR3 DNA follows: TGTGCCAGCAGCTTGGCCAGGACGCAAAAGAGGAATGAGCAGTTCTTC. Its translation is CASSLARTQKRNEQFF.